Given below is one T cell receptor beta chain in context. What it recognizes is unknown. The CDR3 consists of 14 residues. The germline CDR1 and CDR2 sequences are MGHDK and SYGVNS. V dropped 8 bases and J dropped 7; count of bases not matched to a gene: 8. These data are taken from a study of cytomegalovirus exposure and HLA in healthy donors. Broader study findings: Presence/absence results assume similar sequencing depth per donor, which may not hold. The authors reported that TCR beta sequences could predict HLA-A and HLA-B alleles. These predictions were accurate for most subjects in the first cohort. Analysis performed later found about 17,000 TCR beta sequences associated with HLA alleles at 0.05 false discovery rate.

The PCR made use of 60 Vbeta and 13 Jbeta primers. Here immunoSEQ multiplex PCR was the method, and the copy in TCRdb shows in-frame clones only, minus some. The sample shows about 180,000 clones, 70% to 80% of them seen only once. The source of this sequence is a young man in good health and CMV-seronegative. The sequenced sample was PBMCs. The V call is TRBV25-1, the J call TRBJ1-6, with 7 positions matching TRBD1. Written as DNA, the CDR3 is TGTGCCAGCGATTCCGGGACAGTGAATTCACCCCTCCACTTT. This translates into CASDSGTVNSPLHF. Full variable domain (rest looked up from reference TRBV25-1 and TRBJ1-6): EADIYQTPRYLVIGTGKKITLECSQTMGHDKMYWYQQDPGMELHLIHYSYGVNSTEKGDLSSESTVSRIRTEHFPLTLESARPSHTSQYLCASDSGTVNSPLHFGNGTRLTVT.